This paragraph reports one T cell receptor (beta chain). Profiled with immunoSEQ multiplex PCR; TCRdb holds only in-frame clones, not every one. Here the sample spans around 46,000 clones, roughly 84% being singletons. This record belongs to a study of OX40 agonist ivuxolimab in advanced cancers. Study in general: The study treated patients with ivuxolimab, an agonistic anti-OX40 (CD134) antibody. Checkpoint inhibitors had been given previously to 35% to 50% of patients.

Germline-derived CDR1 and CDR2 are MNHEY and SMNVEV (reference sequence). The CDR3 runs 13 residues. V was cut by 3 bases and J by 5 bases, with 10 bases left in between. The TCR sequence derives from an adult with an advanced solid tumor such as melanoma, head and neck, liver or kidney cancer. Sample: CD4+ or CD8+ T cells sorted from blood, taken in a trial of the OX40 agonist ivuxolimab. The chain links TRBV27 to TRBJ2-5; D is undetermined. The CDR3 is CASSLLMGETQYF. The CDR3 DNA reads TGTGCCAGCAGTTTGTTGATGGGGGAGACCCAGTACTTC.